The subject of this entry is one T cell receptor beta chain. The antigen remains unidentified. For the second PCR, which ran for roughly 6 to 12 cycles, a sample-barcoded 5' primer and a J-beta primer mix were used. Each cDNA molecule was tagged by a template-switch adaptor with 12 random nucleotides. TCRdb independently ran MiXCR on the 5' RACE reads; one entry per CDR3 protein. This repertoire shows 700,000 to 800,000 distinct CDR3 sequences, 35% to 45% found once; its top ten account for 20% to 25%. From germline, CDR1 is LGHNT and CDR2 FRNRAP. The CDR3 is made up of 15 amino acids. Germline trimming cut 3 bases from V and 6 bases from J; bases unmatched to any gene: 6. This entry comes from a study of blood T cells in healthy people across ages. The study's findings and limits: Age showed a roughly linear inverse relationship with TCR beta diversity per million T cells.

Extraction of total RNA produced a minimum of 6 micrograms from each sample. This sequence originates from a woman aged 55 to 70 in good health. The chain recombines TRBV12-5 with TRBJ2-1, with 9 bases matching TRBD2. The material sequenced was blood. The CDR3 bases are TGTGCTAGTGGTTTTTCCAGCGGGGGGCTCAATGAGCAGTTCTTC. Translated: CASGFSSGGLNEQFF.